These 21 T cell receptor beta chains were sequenced from one sample in a study of blood T cell repertoires in COVID-19. Assay used: immunoSEQ multiplex PCR; TCRdb lists only in-frame clones, some missing. The sample holds roughly 280,000 clones, approximately 91% seen once. The sample comprised peripheral blood. Every receptor here comes from a woman in her 30s with COVID-19, enrolled during active disease.

This sequence joins TRBV6-2 or TRBV6-3 and TRBJ2-7, with 11 nucleotides matching TRBD2. The CDR3 is made up of 17 amino acids. With V trimmed by 0 bases and J by 4 bases, 8 bases remained unmatched. CDR1 and CDR2 (germline): MNHEY, SVGEGT. The CDR3 loop reads CASSYSRYRLAGYEQYF. The CDR3 nucleotides are TGTGCCAGCAGTTACTCGAGATATCGACTAGCGGGGTACGAGCAGTACTTC.

The CDR3 DNA reads TGTGCCACCAGCGCCAGGGCAACGACTAGCAATCAGCCCCAGCATTTT. Amino acids: CATSARATTSNQPQHF. This chain links TRBV15 with TRBJ1-5, with D possibly matching TRBD1 (5 bases). V was pared by 5 bases and J by 0 bases, with 14 bases between. This CDR3 has 16 amino acids. The germline V gene encodes CDR1 LNHNV and CDR2 YYDKDF (reference sequence).

The chain employs TRBV5-1 and TRBJ2-2; D is unclear. Germline loops: CDR1 SGHRS, CDR2 YFSETQ. CDR3 length: 11 amino acids. V lost 2 bases, J lost 8 bases, and 4 bases lay in between. The CDR3 DNA reads as TGCGCCAGCAGCTTCTCGGGGGAGCTGTTTTTT. Its protein is CASSFSGELFF. The full variable domain, its missing parts supplied by reference TRBV5-1 and TRBJ2-2, is KAGVTQTPRYLIKTRGQQVTLSCSPISGHRSVSWYQQTPGQGLQFLFEYFSETQRNKGNFPGRFSGRQFSNSRSEMNVSTLELGDSALYLCASSFSGELFFGEGSRLTVL.

The V call is TRBV3-1 (or the pseudogene TRBV3-2), the J call TRBJ2-6, with 7 bases aligning to TRBD1. With V trimmed by 7 bases and J by 6 bases, 9 bases remained unmatched. Germline lookup yields CDR1 LGHDT and CDR2 YNNKEL (reference sequence). The CDR3 consists of 15 residues. The CDR3 here is CASTVGGQLANVLTF. In nucleotides, the CDR3 is TGTGCCAGCACGGTAGGGGGACAGTTGGCCAACGTCCTGACTTTC.

CDR3 bases: TGTGCCAGCAGCCGGACCGGGACTGCGAACACCGGGGAGCTGTTTTTT. It yields the protein CASSRTGTANTGELFF. The chain recombines TRBV11-2 with TRBJ2-2; D is perhaps TRBD2 (6 bases). Germline V gene lookup returns CDR1 SGHAT and CDR2 FQNNGV. Trimming stripped 5 bases from V and 0 bases from J, with 13 bases between. The CDR3 is made up of 16 amino acids.

The chain uses TRBV2 and TRBJ2-6; D remains unclear. Germline values: CDR1 SNHLY, CDR2 FYNNEI. CDR3 length: 13 residues. V was shortened by 7 bases and J by 0 bases, with 4 bases between the two germline ends. In nucleotides, the CDR3 is TGTGCCAGCACAGGCTCTGGGGCCAACGTCCTGACTTTC. Translated: CASTGSGANVLTF.

This clone has a handful of counts. This chain connects TRBV14 to TRBJ1-2; D gene uncertain. Trimming pared 0 bases from V and 6 bases from J, leaving 14 bases between. The V gene's germline CDR1 is SGHDN and CDR2 FVKESK. CDR3 size: 15 residues. The CDR3 nucleotides are TGTGCCAGCAGCCAAGATACCTCTACGAGGGATGGCTACACCTTC. This gives the protein CASSQDTSTRDGYTF. The variable domain in full, with the rest retrieved from reference TRBV14 and TRBJ1-2, is EAGVTQFPSHSVIEKGQTVTLRCDPISGHDNLYWYRRVMGKEIKFLLHFVKESKQDESGMPNNRFLAERTGGTYSTLKVQPAELEDSGVYFCASSQDTSTRDGYTFGSGTRLTVV.

The V and J genes are TRBV5-1 and TRBJ1-5, with TRBD1 identical over 7 bases. Losses at the gene ends were 1 base for V and 3 bases for J; bases not matched to a gene: 4. Germline V lookup: CDR1 SGHRS, CDR2 YFSETQ. The CDR3 runs 15 residues. In nucleotides, the CDR3 is TGCGCCAGCAGCTTGACAGGGGCCTTCAATCAGCCCCAGCATTTT. Translation gives CASSLTGAFNQPQHF.

The rearrangement joins TRBV5-4 to TRBJ1-1; perhaps TRBD1 as D (5 bases). Germline V lookup: CDR1 SGHNT, CDR2 YYREEE (reference sequence). This CDR3 has 11 residues. V was pared by 2 bases and J by 11 bases, with 10 bases between. Here the CDR3 DNA reads TGTGCCAGCAGCTTTCTGGGGCTGGCTTTCTTT. Amino acids: CASSFLGLAFF.

The chain couples TRBV30 to TRBJ1-3; D gene unclear. V was pared by 0 bases and J by 4 bases, with 16 bases between. The V gene's germline CDR1 is GTSNPN and CDR2 SVGIG (reference sequence). The CDR3 is made up of 16 amino acids. The CDR3 sequence is CAWSVQPANWGNTIYF. The CDR3 DNA is TGTGCCTGGAGTGTACAGCCAGCAAATTGGGGAAACACCATATATTTT. Using reference TRBV30 and TRBJ1-3 for the parts outside the CDR3, the full variable domain is SQTIHQWPATLVQPVGSPLSLECTVEGTSNPNLYWYRQAAGRGLQLLFYSVGIGQISSEVPQNLSASRPQDRQFILSSKKLLLSDSGFYLCAWSVQPANWGNTIYFGEGSWLTVV.

V usage is TRBV18 and J usage is TRBJ1-6, with 11 positions matching TRBD1. V dropped 3 bases and J dropped 9; count of bases not matched to a gene: 4. This CDR3 spans 15 amino acids. CDR1 is KGHSH and CDR2 is LQKENI in the germline V gene. The CDR3 DNA reads as TGTGCCAGCTCACCCTCCGGACAGGGGGCTTCACCCCTCCACTTT. It yields the protein CASSPSGQGASPLHF.

This sequence joins TRBV30 and TRBJ1-5; tentatively, D is TRBD1 (6 bases). Trimming pared 0 bases from V and 5 bases from J, leaving 8 bases between. Per germline, CDR1 GTSNPN and CDR2 SVGIG (reference sequence). This CDR3 is 13 amino acids long. CDR3 in DNA: TGTGCCTGGAGTGTGGGGGCCCATCAGCCCCAGCATTTT. It translates to CAWSVGAHQPQHF.

J is TRBJ2-1 and V is TRBV2, with 9 bases that match TRBD2. CDR1 is SNHLY, CDR2 FYNNEI, per germline. This CDR3 comprises 15 residues. The V segment lost 4 bases and the J segment 5 bases; nucleotides outside the gene matches: 6. CDR3 DNA sequence: TGTGCCAGCAGTGGGCGGGAGGGCCTCGACAATGAGCAGTTCTTC. Encoded protein: CASSGREGLDNEQFF.

This chain connects TRBV4-1 to TRBJ2-7, with 8 nucleotides matching TRBD2. Trimming removed 0 bases from V and 1 base from J; junction bases left unmatched: 5. The CDR3 extends over 16 amino acids. Germline CDR1 is MGHRA and CDR2 is YSYEKL. The CDR3 DNA reads TGCGCCAGCAGCCAAGATCCTAGCGGGCCATCCTACGAGCAGTACTTC. Translating gives CASSQDPSGPSYEQYF.

The V and J genes are TRBV25-1 and TRBJ2-1; TRBD2 matches at 9 bases. CDR1 and CDR2 (germline): MGHDK, SYGVNS. V lost 3 bases and J lost 2; bases outside the gene matches: 5. The CDR3 runs 16 residues. This CDR3 reads CASSDQTSGTYNEQFF. CDR3 bases: TGTGCCAGCAGTGACCAGACTAGCGGAACCTACAATGAGCAGTTCTTC.

The rearrangement uses TRBV18 and TRBJ2-3; D might be TRBD1 (6 bases). The CDR3 length is 13 residues. CDR1 is KGHSH, CDR2 LQKENI, per germline. Trimming removed 6 bases from V and 3 bases from J, with 10 bases in between. CDR3 nucleotide sequence: TGTGCCAGCTCCCGAGACAGGACAGATACGCAGTATTTT. This translates into CASSRDRTDTQYF. The complete variable domain, with remaining parts taken from reference TRBV18 and TRBJ2-3, reads NAGVMQNPRHLVRRRGQEARLRCSPMKGHSHVYWYRQLPEEGLKFMVYLQKENIIDESGMPKERFSAEFPKEGPSILRIQQVVRGDSAAYFCASSRDRTDTQYFGPGTRLTVL.

The chain links TRBV6-5 to TRBJ2-1, with 12 bases identical to TRBD2. The CDR3 runs to 13 residues. The germline gives CDR1 MNHEY, CDR2 SVGAGI. V trimming: 6 bases; J trimming: 7 bases; junction bases outside the gene matches: 1. The CDR3 here is CASRTSGRNEQFF. The CDR3 DNA reads TGTGCCAGCAGGACTAGCGGGAGAAATGAGCAGTTCTTC.

This clone was detected only a few times. This sequence joins TRBV25-1 and TRBJ2-7; 10 bases line up with TRBD2. This CDR3 contains 15 residues. The V gene end was trimmed by 3 bases and the J gene end by 3 bases; junction bases not matched to a gene: 5. The germline V gene has CDR1 MGHDK and CDR2 SYGVNS. The CDR3 spells CASSETSGHHYEQYF. CDR3 bases: TGTGCCAGCAGTGAGACTAGCGGGCACCACTACGAGCAGTACTTC.

The chain has TRBV5-8 and TRBJ2-7; TRBD1 matches 7 bases. Germline lookup yields CDR1 SGHTS and CDR2 YDEGEE. This CDR3 region has 13 residues. V was pared by 4 bases and J by 3 bases, with 4 bases of the junction left unmatched. This CDR3 is CASSTGQFYEQYF. CDR3 nucleotide sequence: TGTGCCAGCAGCACGGGACAGTTCTACGAGCAGTACTTC.

The chain joins TRBV5-5 to TRBJ2-7, with no clear D. V was clipped by 4 bases and J by 0 bases, with 17 bases between them. Per germline, CDR1 SGHKS and CDR2 YYEKEE (reference sequence). CDR3 length: 16 amino acids. CDR3 in amino acids: CASSAAQAFSSYEQYF. DNA of the CDR3: TGTGCCAGCAGCGCCGCTCAGGCCTTTAGCTCCTACGAGCAGTACTTC.

The gene calls are TRBV28 and TRBJ1-2; TRBD1 matches 7 bases. Germline assignment: CDR1 MDHEN and CDR2 SYDVKM. This CDR3 is 17 amino acids long. The V and J ends lost 3 bases and 3 bases, in that order; junction bases with no gene match: 13. DNA for the CDR3: TGTGCCAGCAGTTTCCCCGACAGAGGACAGGAGGACTATGGCTACACCTTC. Translating it yields CASSFPDRGQEDYGYTF.